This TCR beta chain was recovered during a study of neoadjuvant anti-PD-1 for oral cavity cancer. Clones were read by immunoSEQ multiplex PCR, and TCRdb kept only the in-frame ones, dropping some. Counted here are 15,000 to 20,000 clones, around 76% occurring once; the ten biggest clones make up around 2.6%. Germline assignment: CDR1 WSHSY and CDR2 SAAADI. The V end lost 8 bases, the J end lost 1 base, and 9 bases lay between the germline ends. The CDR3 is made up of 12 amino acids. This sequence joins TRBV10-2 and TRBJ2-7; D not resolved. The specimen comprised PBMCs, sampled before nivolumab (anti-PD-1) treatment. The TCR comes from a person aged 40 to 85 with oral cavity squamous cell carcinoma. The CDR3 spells CASESSSYEQYF. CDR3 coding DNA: TGCGCCAGCGAGTCAAGTTCCTACGAGCAGTACTTC.